This T cell receptor beta chain was observed in a study of T cell changes during pregnancy in multiple sclerosis. Data came from immunoSEQ multiplex PCR; TCRdb stores just in-frame clones and leaves some out. The sample lists tens of thousands of clones; roughly nine tenths were seen once. The sample consisted of peripheral blood, taken in the first trimester of pregnancy. This receptor was obtained from a female donor in good health, enrolled as a control in a pregnancy study.

The CDR3 reads CASSVDSLAGVLETQYF. DNA for the CDR3: TGTGCCAGCAGCGTAGATTCCCTAGCGGGAGTTTTGGAGACCCAGTACTTC. The V and J genes are TRBV9 and TRBJ2-5; 10 bases map to TRBD2. Germline trimming cut 0 bases from V and 5 bases from J; bases unmatched to any gene: 10. The germline CDR1 and CDR2 sequences are SGDLS and YYNGEE. CDR3 length equals 17 residues.